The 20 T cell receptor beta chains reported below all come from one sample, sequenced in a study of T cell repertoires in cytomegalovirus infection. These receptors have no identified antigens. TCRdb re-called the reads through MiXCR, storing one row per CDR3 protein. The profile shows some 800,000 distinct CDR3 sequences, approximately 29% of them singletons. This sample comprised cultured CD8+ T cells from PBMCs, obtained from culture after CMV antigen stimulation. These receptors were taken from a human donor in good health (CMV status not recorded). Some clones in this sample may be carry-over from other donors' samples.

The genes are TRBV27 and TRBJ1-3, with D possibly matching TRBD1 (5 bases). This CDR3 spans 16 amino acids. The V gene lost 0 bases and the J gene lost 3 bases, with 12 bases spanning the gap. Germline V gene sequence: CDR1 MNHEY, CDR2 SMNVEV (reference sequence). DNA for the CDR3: TGTGCCAGCAGTTTATCGGGACCCCCGCGTGGAAACACCATATATTTT. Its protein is CASSLSGPPRGNTIYF.

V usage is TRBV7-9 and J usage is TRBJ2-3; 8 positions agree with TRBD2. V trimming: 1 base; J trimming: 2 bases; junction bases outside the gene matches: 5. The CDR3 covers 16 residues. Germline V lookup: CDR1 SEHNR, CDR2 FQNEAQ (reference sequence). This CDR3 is CASSLVVSGITDTQYF. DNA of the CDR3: TGTGCCAGCAGCTTAGTGGTTAGCGGGATCACAGATACGCAGTATTTT.

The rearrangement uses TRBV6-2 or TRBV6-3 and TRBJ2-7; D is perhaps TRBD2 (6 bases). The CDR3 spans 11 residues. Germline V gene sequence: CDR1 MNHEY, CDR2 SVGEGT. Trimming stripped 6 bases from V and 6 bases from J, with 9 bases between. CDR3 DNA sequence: TGTGCCAGCAGCGAGGGAGGCGAGCAGTACGTC. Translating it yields CASSEGGEQYV.

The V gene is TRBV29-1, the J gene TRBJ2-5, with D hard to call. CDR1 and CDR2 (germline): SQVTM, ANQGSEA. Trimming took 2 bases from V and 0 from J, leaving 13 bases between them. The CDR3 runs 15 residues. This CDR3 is CSVEKGSAYQETQYF. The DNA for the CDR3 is TGCAGCGTTGAAAAGGGCAGTGCGTACCAAGAGACCCAGTACTTC.

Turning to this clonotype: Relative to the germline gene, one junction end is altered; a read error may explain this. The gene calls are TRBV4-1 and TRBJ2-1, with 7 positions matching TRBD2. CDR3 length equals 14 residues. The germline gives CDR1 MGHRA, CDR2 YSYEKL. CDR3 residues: CASTQELAGNEQFF. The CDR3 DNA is TGTGCCAGCACCCAAGAGTTAGCGGGCAATGAGCAGTTCTTC.

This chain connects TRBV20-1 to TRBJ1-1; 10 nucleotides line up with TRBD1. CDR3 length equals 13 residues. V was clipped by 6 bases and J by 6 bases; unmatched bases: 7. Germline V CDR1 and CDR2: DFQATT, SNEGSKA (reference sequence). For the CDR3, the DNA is TGCAGTGCCGGGACAGGGGTATTTGCTGAAGCTTTCTTT. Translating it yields CSAGTGVFAEAFF.

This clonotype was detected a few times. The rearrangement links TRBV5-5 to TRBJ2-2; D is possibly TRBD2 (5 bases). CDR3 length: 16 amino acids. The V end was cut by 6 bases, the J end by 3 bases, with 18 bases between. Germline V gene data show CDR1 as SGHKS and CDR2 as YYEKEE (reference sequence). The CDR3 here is CASTKLVVAYTGELFF. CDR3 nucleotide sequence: TGTGCCAGCACCAAACTAGTTGTGGCTTACACCGGGGAGCTGTTTTTT.

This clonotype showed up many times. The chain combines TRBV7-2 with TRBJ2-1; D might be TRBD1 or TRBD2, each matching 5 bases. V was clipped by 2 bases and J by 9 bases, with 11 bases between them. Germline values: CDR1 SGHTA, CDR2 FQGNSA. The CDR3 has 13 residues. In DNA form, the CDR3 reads TGTGCCAGCAGCTTATACCTGGGGACTGAGCAGTTCTTC. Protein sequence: CASSLYLGTEQFF.

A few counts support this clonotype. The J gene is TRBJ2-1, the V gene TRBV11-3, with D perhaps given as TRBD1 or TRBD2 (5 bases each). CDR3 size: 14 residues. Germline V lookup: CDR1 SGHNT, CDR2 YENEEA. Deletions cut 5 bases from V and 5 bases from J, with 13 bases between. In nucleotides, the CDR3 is TGTGCCAGCAGCAACCGGGACGGGCACAATGAGCAGTTCTTC. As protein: CASSNRDGHNEQFF.

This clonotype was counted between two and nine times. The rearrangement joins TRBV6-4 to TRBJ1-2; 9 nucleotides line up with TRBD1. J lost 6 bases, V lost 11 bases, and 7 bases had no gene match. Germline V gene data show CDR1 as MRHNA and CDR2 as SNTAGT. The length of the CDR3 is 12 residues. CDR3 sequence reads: CAGFRDRDGYTF. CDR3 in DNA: TGTGCCGGCTTCCGGGACAGGGATGGCTACACCTTC.

This chain's CDR3 is CASGQHNQPQHF. The CDR3 bases are TGTGCCAGTGGACAGCATAATCAGCCCCAGCATTTT. The chain employs TRBV19 and TRBJ1-5; tentative D call: TRBD1 (6 bases). With 8 bases removed from V and 4 bases from J, the gap between germline ends came to 9 bases. This CDR3 comprises 12 residues. Germline CDR1 LNHDA, CDR2 SQIVND (reference sequence). Filled out from reference TRBV19 and TRBJ1-5, the complete variable domain reads DGGITQSPKYLFRKEGQNVTLSCEQNLNHDAMYWYRQDPGQGLRLIYYSQIVNDFQKGDIAEGYSVSREKKESFPLTVTSAQKNPTAFYLCASGQHNQPQHFGDGTRLSIL.

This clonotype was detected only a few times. CDR3 DNA sequence: TGTGCCAGCAGCTTGCCCCCGACGGCGTCTACCAGGGAGACCCAGTACTTC. As protein: CASSLPPTASTRETQYF. The chain carries TRBV7-9 and TRBJ2-5; D uncertain. The germline gives CDR1 SEHNR, CDR2 FQNEAQ (reference sequence). With 3 bases removed from V and 5 bases from J, the gap between germline ends came to 22 bases. This CDR3 is 17 amino acids long.

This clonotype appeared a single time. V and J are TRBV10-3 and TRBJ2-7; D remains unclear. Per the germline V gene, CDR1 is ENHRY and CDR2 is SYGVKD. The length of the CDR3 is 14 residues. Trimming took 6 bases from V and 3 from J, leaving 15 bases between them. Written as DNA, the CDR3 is TGTGCCATCAGAAACCCGCCGGGCGGCTACGAGCAGTACGTC. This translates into CAIRNPPGGYEQYV.

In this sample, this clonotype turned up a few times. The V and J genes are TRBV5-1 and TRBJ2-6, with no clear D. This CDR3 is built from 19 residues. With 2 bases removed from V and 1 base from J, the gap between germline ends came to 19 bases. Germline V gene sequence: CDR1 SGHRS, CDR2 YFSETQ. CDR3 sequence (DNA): TGCGCCAGCAGCTTTAAGACAAGGACGGTGGAATCTGGGGCCAACGTCCTGACTTTC. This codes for CASSFKTRTVESGANVLTF.

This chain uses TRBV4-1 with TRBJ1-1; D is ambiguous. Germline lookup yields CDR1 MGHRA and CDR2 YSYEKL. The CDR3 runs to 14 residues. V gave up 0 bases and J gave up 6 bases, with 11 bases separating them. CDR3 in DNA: TGCGCCAGCAGCCAAGAATCTCGGACGGCTGAAGCTTTCTTT. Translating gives CASSQESRTAEAFF.

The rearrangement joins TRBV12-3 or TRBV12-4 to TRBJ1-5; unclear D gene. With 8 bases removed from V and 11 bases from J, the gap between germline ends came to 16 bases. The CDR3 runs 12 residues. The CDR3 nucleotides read TGTGCCAGCTCCATGGGTCGGACGGCCCAGCATTTT. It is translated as CASSMGRTAQHF.

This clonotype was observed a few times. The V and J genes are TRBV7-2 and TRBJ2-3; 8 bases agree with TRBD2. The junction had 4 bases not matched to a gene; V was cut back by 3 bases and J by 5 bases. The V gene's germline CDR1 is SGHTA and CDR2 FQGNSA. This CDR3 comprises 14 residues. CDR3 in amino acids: CASSLGLGEDTQYF. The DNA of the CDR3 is TGTGCCAGCAGCTTGGGACTAGGGGAAGATACGCAGTATTTT.

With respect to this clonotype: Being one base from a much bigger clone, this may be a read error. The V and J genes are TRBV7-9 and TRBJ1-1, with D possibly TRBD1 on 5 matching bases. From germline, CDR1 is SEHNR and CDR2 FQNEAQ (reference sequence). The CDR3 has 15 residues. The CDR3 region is CACSLAGVRGTEAFF. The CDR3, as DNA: TGTGCCTGCAGCTTAGCGGGGGTTAGGGGAACTGAAGCTTTCTTT.

CDR3 nucleotide sequence: TGTGCCAGCAGTCTTTCCGGGGACAGGGGCGACGAGCAGTACTTC. Protein sequence: CASSLSGDRGDEQYF. The chain links TRBV6-1 to TRBJ2-7; 10 nucleotides align to TRBD1. The junction had 9 bases not matched to a gene; V was cut back by 5 bases and J by 5 bases. This CDR3 comprises 15 residues. Germline CDR1 reads MNHNS; CDR2 reads SASEGT.

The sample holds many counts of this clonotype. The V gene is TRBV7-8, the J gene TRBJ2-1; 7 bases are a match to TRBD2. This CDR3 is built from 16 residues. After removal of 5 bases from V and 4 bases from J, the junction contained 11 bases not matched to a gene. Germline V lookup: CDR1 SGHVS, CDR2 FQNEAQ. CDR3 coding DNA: TGTGCCAGCAGCACCACCGGGACTAACCTGTACAATGAGCAGTTCTTC. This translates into CASSTTGTNLYNEQFF.